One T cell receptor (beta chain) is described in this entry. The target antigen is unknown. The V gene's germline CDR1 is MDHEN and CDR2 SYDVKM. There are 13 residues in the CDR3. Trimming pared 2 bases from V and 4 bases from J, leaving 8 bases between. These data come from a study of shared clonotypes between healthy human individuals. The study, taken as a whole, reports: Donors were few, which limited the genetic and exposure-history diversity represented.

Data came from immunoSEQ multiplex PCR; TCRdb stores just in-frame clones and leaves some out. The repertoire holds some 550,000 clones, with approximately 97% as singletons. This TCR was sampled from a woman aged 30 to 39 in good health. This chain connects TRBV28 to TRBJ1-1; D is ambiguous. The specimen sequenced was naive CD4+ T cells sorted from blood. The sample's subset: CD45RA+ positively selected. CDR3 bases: TGTGCCAGCAGTTTACCTGACGGCACTGAAGCTTTCTTT. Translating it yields CASSLPDGTEAFF.